This T cell receptor (beta chain) was documented in a study of blood T cell repertoires in COVID-19. V gave up 5 bases and J gave up 1 base; unmatched junction bases: 7. The CDR3 has 16 residues. The germline gives CDR1 SGHVS, CDR2 FNYEAQ. The protocol was immunoSEQ multiplex PCR, while the TCRdb copy is restricted to in-frame clones and leaves out a portion. In the table there are about 140,000 clones, approximately 80% of which are singletons. Sequencing was performed on PBMCs or T cells enriched from blood (not recorded which). The V gene is TRBV7-6, the J gene TRBJ2-1; 8 nucleotides line up with TRBD1. The receptor comes from a man between 65 and 80 years old who had been exposed to COVID-19. The CDR3 loop reads CASSPAWDRSYNEQFF. In DNA, the CDR3 is TGTGCCAGCAGCCCGGCCTGGGACAGGTCCTACAATGAGCAGTTCTTC.